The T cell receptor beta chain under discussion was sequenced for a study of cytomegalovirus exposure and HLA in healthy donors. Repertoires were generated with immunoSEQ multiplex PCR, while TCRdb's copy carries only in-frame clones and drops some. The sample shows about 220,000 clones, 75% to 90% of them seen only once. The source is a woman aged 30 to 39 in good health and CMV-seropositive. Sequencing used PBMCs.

CDR3 amino acids: CAIMASGGGYTF. The DNA for the CDR3 is TGTGCCATCATGGCATCCGGTGGCGGCTACACCTTC. This chain links TRBV10-3 with TRBJ1-2, with D unclear. CDR1 ENHRY and CDR2 SYGVKD come from the germline V gene. Trimming took off 7 bases at V and 8 bases at J, with 14 bases between the two ends. CDR3 length equals 12 residues.